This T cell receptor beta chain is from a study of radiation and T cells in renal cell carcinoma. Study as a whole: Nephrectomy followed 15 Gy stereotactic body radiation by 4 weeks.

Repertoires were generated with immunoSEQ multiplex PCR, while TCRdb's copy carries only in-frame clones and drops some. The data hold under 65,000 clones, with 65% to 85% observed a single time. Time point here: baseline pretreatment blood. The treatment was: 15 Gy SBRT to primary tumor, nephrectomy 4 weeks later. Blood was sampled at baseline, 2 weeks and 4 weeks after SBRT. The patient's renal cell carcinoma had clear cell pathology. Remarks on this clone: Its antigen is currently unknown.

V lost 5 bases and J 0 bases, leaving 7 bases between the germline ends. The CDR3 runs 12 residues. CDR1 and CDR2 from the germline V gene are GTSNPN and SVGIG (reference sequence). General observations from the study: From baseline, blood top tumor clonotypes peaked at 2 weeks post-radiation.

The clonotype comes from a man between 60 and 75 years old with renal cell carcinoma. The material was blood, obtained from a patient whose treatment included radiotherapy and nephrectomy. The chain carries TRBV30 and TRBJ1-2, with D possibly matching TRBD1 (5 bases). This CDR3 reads CAWGTANYGYTF. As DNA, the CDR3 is TGTGCCTGGGGGACCGCTAACTATGGCTACACCTTC.